The 26 T cell receptor beta chains below were found in one sample sequenced in a study of OX40 agonist ivuxolimab in advanced cancers. Produced via immunoSEQ multiplex PCR; TCRdb's table is partial and in-frame only. Among about 99,000 clones listed, roughly 95% were seen once. This specimen consisted of CD4+ or CD8+ T cells sorted from blood, obtained in a trial of the OX40 agonist ivuxolimab. The receptors stem from an adult with an advanced solid tumor such as melanoma, head and neck, liver or kidney cancer.

The chain is built from TRBV5-1 and TRBJ2-5, with 10 bases aligning to TRBD2. This CDR3 spans 16 amino acids. Germline CDR1 reads SGHRS; CDR2 reads YFSETQ. The ends lost 0 bases at V and 6 bases at J; junction bases unmatched: 8. CDR3 sequence: CASSLGLAGAEKTQYF. Here the CDR3 DNA reads TGCGCCAGCAGCTTGGGGCTAGCGGGGGCCGAGAAGACCCAGTACTTC.

The chain links TRBV6-1 to TRBJ1-1, with 9 bases fitting TRBD1. Per germline, CDR1 MNHNS and CDR2 SASEGT. The CDR3 covers 13 residues. J lost 1 base, V lost 10 bases, and 4 bases had no gene match. In nucleotides, the CDR3 is TGTGCCACCGGGACAGGGTCGAACACTGAAGCTTTCTTT. Translating it yields CATGTGSNTEAFF.

DNA for the CDR3: TGTGCCAGCAGTGAGAACGGTGGGAGTGGTACCCAGTACTTC. Translation: CASSENGGSGTQYF. This rearrangement joins TRBV2 to TRBJ2-5; D is perhaps TRBD2 (5 bases). Germline V lookup: CDR1 SNHLY, CDR2 FYNNEI. The CDR3 is made up of 14 amino acids. V lost 3 bases, J lost 8 bases, and 16 bases lay in between.

V and J are TRBV11-2 and TRBJ2-5, with 12 positions matching TRBD2. Looked up from germline, CDR1 is SGHAT and CDR2 is FQNNGV. The CDR3 is 18 amino acids. Trimming took 5 bases from V and 2 from J; bases not matched to a gene: 12. CDR3 nucleotide sequence: TGTGCCAGCAGCCCCCGTCAGCTAGCGGGGGGGATTCAAGAGACCCAGTACTTC. Protein: CASSPRQLAGGIQETQYF.

The genes are TRBV28 and TRBJ2-5; 7 bases map to TRBD2. The V segment lost 6 bases and the J segment 2 bases; nucleotides outside the gene matches: 3. This CDR3 spans 13 amino acids. The germline gives CDR1 MDHEN, CDR2 SYDVKM. The CDR3 sequence: CASRVAGQETQYF. The CDR3 DNA reads TGTGCCAGCAGGGTAGCGGGTCAAGAGACCCAGTACTTC.

This clone was found once. V gene TRBV9 combines with J gene TRBJ2-7, with no clear D. CDR1 and CDR2 (germline): SGDLS, YYNGEE. This CDR3 is built from 16 residues. Trimming left V 0 bases short and J 0 bases short, with 13 bases between. The CDR3 here is CASSVGPGVGSYEQYF. The CDR3 DNA is TGTGCCAGCAGCGTAGGCCCGGGTGTAGGCTCCTACGAGCAGTACTTC.

The DNA of the CDR3 is TGTGCCAGCAGCCTGGCAGGGGGCGCGAATCCTGGCTACACCTTC. This sequence encodes CASSLAGGANPGYTF. The J gene is TRBJ1-2, the V gene TRBV5-5; 8 bases match TRBD1. This CDR3 comprises 15 residues. Germline lookup yields CDR1 SGHKS and CDR2 YYEKEE (reference sequence). Losses at the gene ends were 4 bases for V and 7 bases for J; bases not matched to a gene: 12.

The chain uses TRBV7-6 and TRBJ1-1; D call uncertain. Germline V gene data show CDR1 as SGHVS and CDR2 as FNYEAQ. This CDR3 comprises 11 residues. V lost 5 bases to trimming and J lost 3 bases, with 4 bases between them. The CDR3 here is CASSPDTEAFF. The CDR3 coding sequence is TGTGCCAGCAGCCCGGACACTGAAGCTTTCTTT.

This sequence joins TRBV20-1 and TRBJ1-1; D not certain. CDR3 size: 11 residues. Germline CDR1 DFQATT, CDR2 SNEGSKA (reference sequence). V lost 2 bases to trimming and J lost 3 bases, with 4 bases between them. Here the CDR3 DNA reads TGCAGTGCTAGATCTTACACTGAAGCTTTCTTT. Translated, it gives CSARSYTEAFF.

The chain is built from TRBV5-1 and TRBJ1-2, with unresolved D. Germline CDR1 is SGHRS and CDR2 is YFSETQ. The CDR3 sequence is 15 residues long. V dropped 2 bases and J dropped 8 bases, with 19 bases sitting between them. The CDR3 nucleotides read TGCGCCAGCAGCTTCACTCGTAACATCGGGGAAGGCTACACCTTC. It yields the protein CASSFTRNIGEGYTF.

This clone was observed a single time. The rearrangement uses TRBV5-6 and TRBJ1-4, with TRBD1 matching 7 bases. Germline CDR1 reads SGHDT; CDR2 reads YYEEEE. V shed 1 base, J shed 8 bases, and the junction held 5 bases outside the gene matches. The CDR3 is 14 amino acids. CDR3: CASSLKGALEKLFF. CDR3 DNA sequence: TGTGCCAGCAGCTTGAAGGGGGCATTGGAAAAACTGTTTTTT.

J is TRBJ2-1 and V is TRBV5-4; 12 bases map to TRBD2. The CDR3 has 16 residues. V lost 4 bases, J lost 9 bases, and 11 bases stayed unmatched. Germline V gene sequence: CDR1 SGHNT, CDR2 YYREEE (reference sequence). The CDR3 nucleotides are TGTGCCAGCAGCCCTTCTAGCGGGGGGGGAATACGTGAGCAGTTCTTC. It codes for CASSPSSGGGIREQFF.

The rearrangement uses TRBV7-3 and TRBJ2-7; TRBD1 is a possible D gene (5 bases). With 2 bases removed from V and 2 bases from J, the gap between germline ends came to 13 bases. Germline V gives CDR1 SGHTA, CDR2 FQGTGA. CDR3 size: 15 residues. CDR3 in DNA: TGTGCCAGCAGCTTAGCAGGGAAGGGGCCCTACGAGCAGTACTTC. It codes for CASSLAGKGPYEQYF. Full variable domain (missing parts from reference TRBV7-3 and TRBJ2-7): GAGVSQTPSNKVTEKGKYVELRCDPISGHTALYWYRQSLGQGPEFLIYFQGTGAADDSGLPNDRFFAVRPEGSVSTLKIQRTERGDSAVYLCASSLAGKGPYEQYFGPGTRLTVT.

The V gene is TRBV4-2, the J gene TRBJ1-1; D gene unclear. The V gene's germline CDR1 is LGHNA and CDR2 YNFKEQ. There are 13 residues in the CDR3. Trimming left V 3 bases short and J 1 base short, with 6 bases between. CDR3 loop: CASSQRGNTEAFF. CDR3 bases: TGTGCCAGCAGCCAGAGAGGGAACACTGAAGCTTTCTTT.

The gene calls are TRBV27 and TRBJ1-1; D unclear. The CDR3 covers 12 residues. Germline-derived CDR1 and CDR2 are MNHEY and SMNVEV (reference sequence). V was shortened by 6 bases and J by 6 bases, with 11 bases between the two germline ends. Here the CDR3 reads CASSANGAEAFF. The CDR3 DNA sequence: TGTGCCAGCAGCGCCAATGGGGCTGAAGCTTTCTTT.

This clone came up a few times. V and J are TRBV5-1 and TRBJ2-4, with 15 bases fitting TRBD2. Looked up from germline, CDR1 is SGHRS and CDR2 is YFSETQ. Unmatched junction bases numbered 8, after V lost 4 bases and J lost 0 bases. The CDR3 extends over 19 amino acids. The CDR3 nucleotides read TGCGCCAGCAGCACGGGACTAGCGGGAGGATCATTAGCCAAAAACATTCAGTACTTC. It codes for CASSTGLAGGSLAKNIQYF.

The J gene is TRBJ2-5, the V gene TRBV28; 8 bases line up with TRBD1. Germline loops: CDR1 MDHEN, CDR2 SYDVKM. CDR3 length: 16 amino acids. Unmatched junction bases numbered 12, after V lost 4 bases and J lost 5 bases. CDR3 sequence (DNA): TGTGCCAGCAGTTCTCTGACAGGGGCCGACCGGGAGACCCAGTACTTC. Amino acid sequence: CASSSLTGADRETQYF.

This clone was picked up one time. The rearrangement uses TRBV19 and TRBJ1-1; 7 positions match TRBD1. Trimming at V came to 4 bases and at J to 6 bases, leaving 8 bases not matched to a gene. The CDR3 runs to 14 residues. Germline assignment: CDR1 LNHDA and CDR2 SQIVND (reference sequence). The CDR3 is CASSTPYRGSEAFF. As DNA, the CDR3 is TGTGCCAGTAGTACCCCCTACAGGGGCTCTGAAGCTTTCTTT.

This sequence joins TRBV28 and TRBJ1-5; D is ambiguous. CDR3 size: 13 residues. Germline values: CDR1 MDHEN, CDR2 SYDVKM. With 11 bases removed from V and 6 bases from J, the gap between germline ends came to 17 bases. DNA for the CDR3: TGTGCCGAGCAGCGGGGATCGGGTCAGCCCCAGCATTTT. Protein product: CAEQRGSGQPQHF.

The rearrangement joins TRBV5-6 to TRBJ1-2, with 8 nucleotides matching TRBD1. The germline V gene encodes CDR1 SGHDT and CDR2 YYEEEE. V was clipped by 4 bases and J by 3 bases; unmatched bases: 5. The CDR3 extends over 14 amino acids. The CDR3 coding sequence is TGTGCCAGCAGCAGCGGACAGGGCTACTATGGCTACACCTTC. Translating gives CASSSGQGYYGYTF. The complete variable domain, with remaining parts taken from reference TRBV5-6 and TRBJ1-2, reads DAGVTQSPTHLIKTRGQQVTLRCSPKSGHDTVSWYQQALGQGPQFIFQYYEEEERQRGNFPDRFSGHQFPNYSSELNVNALLLGDSALYLCASSSGQGYYGYTFGSGTRLTVV.

CDR3 region: CASSARDRPFMNTEAFF. In DNA, the CDR3 is TGCGCCAGCAGCGCCCGGGACAGGCCTTTTATGAACACTGAAGCTTTCTTT. This sequence joins TRBV5-1 and TRBJ1-1; 8 bases line up with TRBD1. In germline, CDR1 is SGHRS, CDR2 YFSETQ. The CDR3 consists of 17 residues. J was trimmed by 0 bases and V by 4 bases; bases with no gene match: 11.

V is TRBV5-4 and J is TRBJ1-1, with D possibly being TRBD1 (6 bases). V dropped 4 bases and J dropped 10 bases, with 23 bases sitting between them. Germline loops: CDR1 SGHNT, CDR2 YYREEE (reference sequence). CDR3 length equals 15 residues. CDR3 sequence: CASSAAGTPSSRAFF. The CDR3 DNA reads as TGTGCCAGCAGCGCCGCCGGGACACCTAGTTCGCGAGCTTTCTTT. Based on the CDR3 plus reference TRBV5-4 and TRBJ1-1, the full variable domain is ETGVTQSPTHLIKTRGQQVTLRCSSQSGHNTVSWYQQALGQGPQFIFQYYREEENGRGNFPPRFSGLQFPNYSSELNVNALELDDSALYLCASSAAGTPSSRAFFGQGTRLTVV.

The CDR3 spells CASRSTGGKETQYF. The CDR3 nucleotides are TGTGCCAGCAGATCAACAGGGGGAAAAGAGACCCAGTACTTC. The gene calls are TRBV6-1 and TRBJ2-5; 8 nucleotides align to TRBD1. J gave up 3 bases and V 6 bases, and 6 bases lay outside the gene matches. The CDR3 has 14 amino acids. In germline, CDR1 is MNHNS, CDR2 SASEGT.

The chain couples TRBV19 to TRBJ2-4; D gene uncertain. V lost 4 bases and J 1 base, leaving 5 bases between the germline ends. This CDR3 has 13 residues. In germline, CDR1 is LNHDA, CDR2 SQIVND (reference sequence). The CDR3: CASSNRAKNIQYF. As DNA, the CDR3 is TGTGCCAGTAGTAATCGGGCCAAAAACATTCAGTACTTC. The full variable domain, rest sourced from reference TRBV19 and TRBJ2-4, is DGGITQSPKYLFRKEGQNVTLSCEQNLNHDAMYWYRQDPGQGLRLIYYSQIVNDFQKGDIAEGYSVSREKKESFPLTVTSAQKNPTAFYLCASSNRAKNIQYFGAGTRLSVL.

The chain is built from TRBV6-5 and TRBJ1-2, with D maybe TRBD1 (6 bases). The V end was cut by 5 bases, the J end by 4 bases, with 14 bases between. The CDR3 runs 14 residues. Per germline, CDR1 MNHEY and CDR2 SVGAGI. CDR3 in DNA: TGTGCCAGCAGTGGGCGGACAGCTTCCTATGGCTACACCTTC. Translation: CASSGRTASYGYTF.

CDR3 protein: CASSQGDYRVYEQYF. The CDR3 DNA sequence: TGTGCCAGCAGCCAAGGGGACTACCGAGTCTACGAGCAGTACTTC. The genes are TRBV4-2 and TRBJ2-7; 7 bases are a match to TRBD2. The V gene end was trimmed by 1 base and the J gene end by 3 bases; junction bases not matched to a gene: 6. Germline lookup yields CDR1 LGHNA and CDR2 YNFKEQ. This CDR3 is built from 15 residues.